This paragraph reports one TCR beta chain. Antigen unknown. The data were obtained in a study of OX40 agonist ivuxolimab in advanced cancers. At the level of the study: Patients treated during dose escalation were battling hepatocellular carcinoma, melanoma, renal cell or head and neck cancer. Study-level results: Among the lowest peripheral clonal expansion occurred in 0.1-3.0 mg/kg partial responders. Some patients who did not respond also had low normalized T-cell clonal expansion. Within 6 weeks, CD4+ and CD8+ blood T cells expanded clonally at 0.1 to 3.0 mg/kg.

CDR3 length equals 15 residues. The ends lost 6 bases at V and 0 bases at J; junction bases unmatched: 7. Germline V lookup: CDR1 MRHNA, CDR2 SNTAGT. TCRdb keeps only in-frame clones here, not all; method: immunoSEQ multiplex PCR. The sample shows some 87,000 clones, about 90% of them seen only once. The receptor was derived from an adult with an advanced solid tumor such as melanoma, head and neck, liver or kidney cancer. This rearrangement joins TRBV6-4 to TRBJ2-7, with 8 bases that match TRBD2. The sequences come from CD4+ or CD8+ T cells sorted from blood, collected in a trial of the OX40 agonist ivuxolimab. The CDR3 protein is CASSPTSGSSYEQYF. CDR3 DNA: TGTGCCAGCAGCCCCACTAGCGGAAGCTCCTACGAGCAGTACTTC.